One and the same sample provided the 7 T cell receptor beta chains below, sequenced in a study of cytomegalovirus exposure and HLA in healthy donors. Researchers ran the PCR with 60 Vbeta and 13 Jbeta primers. TCRdb's table, derived via immunoSEQ multiplex PCR, lists solely in-frame clones and lacks some. The data show 150,000 to 250,000 clones, about 81% seen once. Sequencing input: PBMCs. These receptors were obtained from a woman aged 45-60 years in good health and CMV-seropositive.

This clone was observed a few times. The chain couples TRBV2 to TRBJ2-3; possibly TRBD2 for D (7 bases). The CDR3 totals 15 residues. Per the germline V gene, CDR1 is SNHLY and CDR2 is FYNNEI. V shed 10 bases and J shed 2 bases, with 19 bases lying between them. The CDR3 reads CATGGASGSTDTQYF. Written as DNA, the CDR3 is TGTGCCACCGGGGGCGCTAGCGGTTCCACAGATACGCAGTATTTT.

This chain uses TRBV25-1 with TRBJ1-2, with 7 bases matching TRBD1. The germline V gene encodes CDR1 MGHDK and CDR2 SYGVNS. V was pared by 8 bases and J by 4 bases, with 10 bases of the junction left unmatched. The CDR3 length is 14 residues. The CDR3 DNA sequence: TGTGCCAGCTCACCAGGGGGGATAAGCTATGGCTACACCTTC. Protein sequence: CASSPGGISYGYTF.

The rearrangement uses TRBV5-1 and TRBJ2-3, with 7 bases identical to TRBD2. The CDR3 extends over 16 amino acids. Germline CDR1 and CDR2: SGHRS and YFSETQ. V was pared by 0 bases and J by 0 bases, with 4 bases of the junction left unmatched. The CDR3 sequence: CASSLGLAASTDTQYF. CDR3 in DNA: TGCGCCAGCAGCTTGGGGCTAGCGGCCAGCACAGATACGCAGTATTTT.

V gene TRBV6-5 combines with J gene TRBJ2-7, with D perhaps matching TRBD2 (6 bases). Germline V lookup: CDR1 MNHEY, CDR2 SVGAGI. The V end lost 7 bases, the J end lost 4 bases, and 14 bases lay between the germline ends. This CDR3 has 13 residues. CDR3 region: CASTRVGGYEQYF. The CDR3 DNA follows: TGTGCCAGCACCCGCGTGGGGGGTTACGAGCAGTACTTC.

V usage is TRBV5-1 and J usage is TRBJ2-2; 9 bases are a match to TRBD2. Germline trimming cut 2 bases from V and 4 bases from J; bases unmatched to any gene: 3. Germline loops: CDR1 SGHRS, CDR2 YFSETQ. The CDR3 contains 15 residues. This CDR3 is CASSFGSGGTGELFF. The CDR3 region has the DNA TGCGCCAGCAGCTTTGGTAGCGGGGGCACCGGGGAGCTGTTTTTT.

The J gene is TRBJ1-2, the V gene TRBV5-1, with D perhaps matching TRBD1 (6 bases). Deletions cut 0 bases from V and 4 bases from J, with 13 bases between. Germline-derived CDR1 and CDR2 are SGHRS and YFSETQ. The CDR3 length is 15 residues. The CDR3: CASSLGAGEGYGYTF. Here the CDR3 DNA reads TGCGCCAGCAGCTTGGGGGCAGGGGAAGGCTATGGCTACACCTTC.

V is TRBV5-1 and J is TRBJ2-2, with 7 bases aligning to TRBD1. Germline CDR1 is SGHRS and CDR2 is YFSETQ. J lost 2 bases, V lost 4 bases, and 5 bases had no gene match. The CDR3 has 15 residues. The CDR3 DNA is TGCGCCAGCAGCGTGGACAGGCCTAACACCGGGGAGCTGTTTTTT. Translated, it gives CASSVDRPNTGELFF. The complete variable domain, with remaining parts taken from reference TRBV5-1 and TRBJ2-2, reads KAGVTQTPRYLIKTRGQQVTLSCSPISGHRSVSWYQQTPGQGLQFLFEYFSETQRNKGNFPGRFSGRQFSNSRSEMNVSTLELGDSALYLCASSVDRPNTGELFFGEGSRLTVL.